The 27 T cell receptor beta chains below come from one sample, sequenced in a study of T cell repertoires in cytomegalovirus infection. TCRdb reprocessed the reads via MiXCR and lists one record per CDR3 protein. The sample has fewer than 850,000 distinct CDR3 sequences; under 35% are singletons. For these receptors, no antigen is known. Sequencing used cultured CD8+ T cells from PBMCs, obtained from culture after CMV antigen stimulation. The origin of the receptors is a human donor in good health (CMV status not recorded). Some clones in this sample may be carry-over from other donors' samples.

The chain couples TRBV15 to TRBJ2-1; D might be TRBD1 (6 bases). The CDR3 has 14 amino acids. Germline-derived CDR1 and CDR2 are LNHNV and YYDKDF (reference sequence). The V gene lost 2 bases and the J gene lost 2 bases, with 7 bases spanning the gap. CDR3 sequence: CATSRQGTYNEQFF. CDR3 nucleotides: TGTGCCACCAGCAGACAGGGGACCTACAATGAGCAGTTCTTC.

This clonotype was recorded once. The chain is built from TRBV13 and TRBJ1-2; D is ambiguous. Between the trimmed V and J ends, which lost 4 bases and 0 bases, there was a span of 12 bases. Germline CDR1 is PRHDT and CDR2 is FYEKMQ (reference sequence). This CDR3 is 15 amino acids long. This CDR3 is CASSWQETTNYGYTF. CDR3 coding DNA: TGTGCCAGCAGCTGGCAGGAAACTACTAACTATGGCTACACCTTC.

This chain's CDR3 is CARRWRVGAFF. DNA of the CDR3: TGTGCCAGAAGGTGGAGGGTTGGAGCTTTCTTT. The rearrangement links TRBV2 to TRBJ1-1, with unresolved D. The CDR3 has 11 amino acids. V lost 9 bases and J 10 bases, leaving 15 bases between the germline ends. Germline-derived CDR1 and CDR2 are SNHLY and FYNNEI.

Many counts were recorded for this clonotype. The chain couples TRBV7-2 to TRBJ1-1, with D unclear. In germline, CDR1 is SGHTA, CDR2 FQGNSA. Trimming removed 1 base from V and 2 bases from J, with 11 bases in between. This CDR3 comprises 15 residues. The CDR3: CASSLEAAANTEAFF. The CDR3 nucleotides read TGTGCCAGCAGCTTAGAGGCGGCAGCTAACACTGAAGCTTTCTTT.

This clonotype was picked up one time. The V call is TRBV28, the J call TRBJ2-7; the match to TRBD1 covers 8 bases. In germline, CDR1 is MDHEN, CDR2 SYDVKM. V lost 5 bases, J lost 3 bases, and 12 bases stayed unmatched. CDR3 length: 16 residues. The chain's CDR3 is CASSPLATGADYEQYV. The CDR3, as DNA: TGTGCCAGCAGTCCCCTAGCGACAGGGGCCGACTACGAGCAGTACGTC.

The rearrangement uses TRBV20-1 and TRBJ2-3; the match to TRBD2 covers 13 bases. Germline trimming cut 0 bases from V and 13 bases from J; bases unmatched to any gene: 7. Germline values: CDR1 DFQATT, CDR2 SNEGSKA (reference sequence). CDR3 length equals 14 residues. The CDR3, as DNA: TGCAGTGCTAGAGATTACGGACTAGCGGGGGCTGAGTATTTT. It translates to CSARDYGLAGAEYF.

The genes are TRBV19 and TRBJ1-1; tentative D call: TRBD1 (6 bases). The V gene lost 0 bases and the J gene lost 4 bases, with 9 bases spanning the gap. The CDR3 is made up of 14 amino acids. CDR1 is LNHDA and CDR2 is SQIVND in the germline V gene (reference sequence). The CDR3 sequence: CASSIDGGGTEAFF. CDR3 nucleotide sequence: TGTGCCAGTAGTATAGACGGGGGCGGCACTGAAGCTTTCTTT.

There are a few counts of this clonotype. The V call is TRBV15, the J call TRBJ2-1; D gene unclear. CDR3 size: 13 residues. V gave up 4 bases and J gave up 5 bases, with 9 bases separating them. Germline CDR1 LNHNV, CDR2 YYDKDF (reference sequence). The CDR3 loop reads CATSNLENNEQFF. As DNA, the CDR3 is TGTGCCACCAGCAATCTCGAGAACAATGAGCAGTTCTTC.

The table lists this clonotype with a few counts. Compared with germline, one end of the junction differs, possibly owing to a read error. The V and J genes are TRBV7-6 and TRBJ2-5; weak D call: TRBD1 (5 bases). CDR1 and CDR2 from the germline V gene are SGHVS and FNYEAQ. This CDR3 has 14 amino acids. The DNA of the CDR3 is TGTGCCAGCAGGTTAGACGTAGCAGGGGAGACCCAGTACTTC. Its protein is CASRLDVAGETQYF.

The chain has TRBV5-1 and TRBJ2-1, with TRBD1 as a possible D gene (6 bases). The germline V and J ends were trimmed by 7 bases and 1 base, with 15 bases remaining between them. The CDR3 extends over 15 amino acids. CDR1 is SGHRS and CDR2 is YFSETQ in the germline V gene. CDR3 region: CASDEGDTSYNEQFF. The CDR3 nucleotides read TGCGCCAGCGACGAAGGGGACACATCCTACAATGAGCAGTTCTTC.

This clonotype was recorded at least ten times. The CDR3 bases are TGTGCCAGCAGCTTAGCCAAAACATCCTACAATGAGCAGTTCTTC. This codes for CASSLAKTSYNEQFF. V gene TRBV7-9 combines with J gene TRBJ2-1; D gene ambiguous. The germline gives CDR1 SEHNR, CDR2 FQNEAQ (reference sequence). The CDR3 sequence is 15 residues long. Trimming shortened V by 0 bases and J by 1 base, and 7 bases separated the two germline ends.

The chain is built from TRBV19 and TRBJ2-6; D possibly corresponds to TRBD1 (5 bases). CDR1 and CDR2 from the germline V gene are LNHDA and SQIVND (reference sequence). The CDR3 is 17 residues long. V shed 0 bases and J shed 4 bases, with 13 bases lying between them. CDR3 residues: CASSIDIRVTGANVLTF. The CDR3 nucleotides are TGTGCCAGTAGTATAGATATCAGGGTGACCGGGGCCAACGTCCTGACTTTC.

V usage is TRBV7-6 and J usage is TRBJ2-2, with a tentative D call TRBD2 (5 bases). Germline CDR1 reads SGHVS; CDR2 reads FNYEAQ. V lost 5 bases and J lost 0, with 13 bases in between. The CDR3 is 16 amino acids. CDR3 DNA sequence: TGTGCCAGCAGCAACTCATACGGGACGAACACCGGGGAGCTGTTTTTT. It yields the protein CASSNSYGTNTGELFF.

The chain links TRBV6-2 or TRBV6-3 to TRBJ1-1; D possibly corresponds to TRBD1 (6 bases). The germline V and J ends were trimmed by 1 base and 0 bases, with 9 bases remaining between them. The CDR3 contains 15 residues. CDR1 MNHEY and CDR2 SVGEGT come from the germline V gene. The CDR3 sequence is CASSYLGQLNTEAFF. CDR3 DNA sequence: TGTGCCAGCAGTTACTTGGGACAACTGAACACTGAAGCTTTCTTT.

This clonotype was recorded a few times. The rearrangement uses TRBV14 and TRBJ2-7; 12 bases line up with TRBD1. The CDR3 has 17 amino acids. Germline CDR1 is SGHDN and CDR2 is FVKESK. The V and J ends lost 5 bases and 6 bases, in that order; junction bases with no gene match: 14. CDR3 sequence (DNA): TGTGCCAGCAGCGCCCGGGACAGGGGGCTTTTCGGTGGCGAGCAGTACTTC. Translation: CASSARDRGLFGGEQYF.

This clonotype was seen more than once but under ten times. The V call is TRBV27, the J call TRBJ1-4; D perhaps matches TRBD1 (5 bases). Germline CDR1 reads MNHEY; CDR2 reads SMNVEV (reference sequence). The ends were cut back, 6 bases at V and 6 bases at J, with 14 bases in the middle. CDR3 size: 14 residues. DNA for the CDR3: TGTGCCAGCAGCGCCAGGGTCTGGGATGAAAAACTGTTTTTT. Protein sequence: CASSARVWDEKLFF.

The chain links TRBV7-9 to TRBJ2-7, with 9 nucleotides matching TRBD1. From germline, CDR1 is SEHNR and CDR2 FQNEAQ (reference sequence). The V and J ends lost 2 bases and 0 bases, in that order; junction bases with no gene match: 5. This CDR3 is built from 16 residues. This CDR3 is CASSLTTGGDSYEQYF. The CDR3, as DNA: TGTGCCAGCAGCTTAACGACAGGGGGGGACTCCTACGAGCAGTACTTC. Complete variable domain (other parts from reference TRBV7-9 and TRBJ2-7): DTGVSQNPRHKITKRGQNVTFRCDPISEHNRLYWYRQTLGQGPEFLTYFQNEAQLEKSRLLSDRFSAERPKGSFSTLEIQRTEQGDSAMYLCASSLTTGGDSYEQYFGPGTRLTVT.

Only a few counts were recorded for this clonotype. CDR3 loop: CASSPLPYQETQYF. DNA of the CDR3: TGTGCCAGCAGCCCCCTCCCGTACCAAGAGACCCAGTACTTC. The chain joins TRBV14 to TRBJ2-5; D is unclear. Germline CDR1 SGHDN, CDR2 FVKESK. This CDR3 spans 14 amino acids. V was clipped by 4 bases and J by 0 bases, with 9 bases between them.

The chain joins TRBV6-1 to TRBJ1-1; D possibly corresponds to TRBD1 (5 bases). The CDR3 is 15 amino acids. Germline V gene lookup returns CDR1 MNHNS and CDR2 SASEGT. V was trimmed by 8 bases and J by 2 bases, leaving 18 bases between them. CDR3: CASGAFLGENTEAFF. The CDR3 DNA follows: TGTGCCAGCGGGGCCTTTTTGGGGGAAAACACTGAAGCTTTCTTT.

This clonotype has more than one count but fewer than ten. The chain employs TRBV7-6 and TRBJ2-4, with D uncertain. Germline assignment: CDR1 SGHVS and CDR2 FNYEAQ. The CDR3 has 17 amino acids. The V end lost 2 bases, the J end lost 0 bases, and 14 bases lay between the germline ends. The CDR3 nucleotides are TGTGCCAGCAGCTTAACTACAGATACCTTAGCCAAAAACATTCAGTACTTC. Translation: CASSLTTDTLAKNIQYF.

The chain links TRBV7-8 to TRBJ1-5; D not certain. From germline, CDR1 is SGHVS and CDR2 FQNEAQ. Trimming cost V 5 bases and J 4 bases, with 12 bases left between them. The CDR3 covers 14 residues. Here the CDR3 reads CASSLRVANQPQHF. CDR3 nucleotide sequence: TGTGCCAGCAGCCTTAGAGTGGCAAATCAGCCCCAGCATTTT.

This clonotype was observed a few times. Germline and junction disagree at one end, which may indicate a read error. V usage is TRBV6-2 or TRBV6-3 and J usage is TRBJ1-1, with D unclear. The CDR3 runs to 14 residues. The germline gives CDR1 MNHEY, CDR2 SVGEGT. The CDR3 DNA reads as TGTGCCAGCAGTGACTCGAGTATGAACACTGAAGCTTTCTTT. Its protein is CASSDSSMNTEAFF.

The chain has TRBV6-6 and TRBJ1-1, with TRBD1 matching over 8 bases. This CDR3 is 15 amino acids long. Germline V gene data show CDR1 as MNHNY and CDR2 as SVGAGI (reference sequence). V was clipped by 5 bases and J by 2 bases; unmatched bases: 7. The CDR3 nucleotides are TGTGCCAGCAGTATTAACAGGGGGGTCAACACTGAAGCTTTCTTT. It encodes CASSINRGVNTEAFF.

The chain is built from TRBV6-1 and TRBJ1-1; 8 positions agree with TRBD1. The CDR3 totals 14 residues. Germline V gene lookup returns CDR1 MNHNS and CDR2 SASEGT. The ends lost 1 base at V and 4 bases at J; junction bases unmatched: 2. The CDR3 coding sequence is TGTGCCAGCAGTGAAGGGACAGGGACCACTGAAGCTTTCTTT. Protein sequence: CASSEGTGTTEAFF.

This clonotype appeared a few times. This chain uses TRBV7-8 with TRBJ2-1; TRBD2 aligns across 13 bases. The CDR3 has 16 residues. Germline CDR1 SGHVS, CDR2 FQNEAQ. V lost 3 bases, J lost 6 bases, and 5 bases stayed unmatched. The CDR3 loop reads CASSFPTSGGSNEQFF. The DNA of the CDR3 is TGTGCCAGCAGCTTCCCGACTAGCGGGGGGTCCAATGAGCAGTTCTTC. Supplemented by reference TRBV7-8 and TRBJ2-1, the full variable domain reads GAGVSQSPRYKVAKRGQDVALRCDPISGHVSLFWYQQALGQGPEFLTYFQNEAQLDKSGLPSDRFFAERPEGSVSTLKIQRTQQEDSAVYLCASSFPTSGGSNEQFFGPGTRLTVL.

The chain couples TRBV2 to TRBJ1-3, with 11 bases identical to TRBD1. The CDR3 spans 18 residues. Unmatched junction bases numbered 15, after V lost 10 bases and J lost 1 base. Germline-derived CDR1 and CDR2 are SNHLY and FYNNEI. CDR3 DNA sequence: TGTGCCATCCAGACAAGGACAGGGGGCGACCCATCTGGAAACACCATATATTTT. Its protein is CAIQTRTGGDPSGNTIYF.

This chain links TRBV27 with TRBJ2-2; the D gene is possibly TRBD1 (6 bases). Trimming took 3 bases from V and 3 from J, leaving 14 bases between them. CDR1 and CDR2 from the germline V gene are MNHEY and SMNVEV (reference sequence). This CDR3 has 16 amino acids. The CDR3 nucleotides read TGTGCCAGCAGTTTTCTTCAGGGGCTGGACACCGGGGAGCTGTTTTTT. It yields the protein CASSFLQGLDTGELFF.